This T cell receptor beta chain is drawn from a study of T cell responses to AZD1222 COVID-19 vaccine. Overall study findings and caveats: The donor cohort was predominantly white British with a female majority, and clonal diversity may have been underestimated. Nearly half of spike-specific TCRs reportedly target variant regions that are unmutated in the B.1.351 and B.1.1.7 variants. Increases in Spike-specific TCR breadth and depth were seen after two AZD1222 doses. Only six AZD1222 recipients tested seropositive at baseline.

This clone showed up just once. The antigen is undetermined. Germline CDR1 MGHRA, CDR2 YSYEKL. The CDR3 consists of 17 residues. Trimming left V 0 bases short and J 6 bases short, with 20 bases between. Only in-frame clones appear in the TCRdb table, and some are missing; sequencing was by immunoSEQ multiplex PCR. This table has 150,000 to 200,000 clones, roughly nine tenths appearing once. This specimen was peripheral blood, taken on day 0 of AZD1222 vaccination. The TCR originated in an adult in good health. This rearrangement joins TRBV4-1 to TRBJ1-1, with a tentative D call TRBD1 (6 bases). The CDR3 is CASSQEAKLQGFPEAFF. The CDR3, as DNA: TGCGCCAGCAGCCAAGAGGCGAAACTTCAGGGGTTCCCTGAAGCTTTCTTT.